Shown below are 5 T cell receptor beta chains from a single sample sequenced in a study of CD8 T cells in Susac syndrome. It was with random hexamers that roughly 0.5 to 1 ug RNA was reverse transcribed. TCRdb reprocessed the immunoSEQ multiplex PCR reads via MiXCR and lists one record per CDR3 protein. The sample lists about 250,000 distinct CDR3 sequences; just under 95% were seen once. The source material was CD4+ T cells from PBMCs. All receptors come from a human donor with multiple sclerosis.

This rearrangement joins TRBV28 to TRBJ2-1; the D is unclear. V was shortened by 5 bases and J by 4 bases, with 9 bases between the two germline ends. CDR1 MDHEN and CDR2 SYDVKM come from the germline V gene. There are 13 residues in the CDR3. The CDR3 DNA is TGTGCCAGCAGTCACCCGAGGTACAATGAGCAGTTCTTC. Protein sequence: CASSHPRYNEQFF.

The chain recombines TRBV24-1 with TRBJ2-7, with D maybe TRBD1 (5 bases). CDR1 is KGHDR, CDR2 SFDVKD, per germline. Trimming pared 0 bases from V and 7 bases from J, leaving 18 bases between. CDR3 length: 16 amino acids. As DNA, the CDR3 is TGTGCCACCAGTGATTTGCAGCCCGACCCACCAGGGGAGCAGTACGTC. It yields the protein CATSDLQPDPPGEQYV.

V gene TRBV7-3 combines with J gene TRBJ2-3; 8 nucleotides agree with TRBD2. From germline, CDR1 is SGHTA and CDR2 FQGTGA. This CDR3 spans 15 amino acids. V trimming: 5 bases; J trimming: 5 bases; junction bases outside the gene matches: 9. CDR3 nucleotide sequence: TGTGCCAGCAGCAAATACGGGGGGGCTGGAGATACGCAGTATTTT. Translation gives CASSKYGGAGDTQYF.

The chain recombines TRBV30 with TRBJ2-1; 8 bases agree with TRBD2. The CDR3 spans 15 residues. Per the germline V gene, CDR1 is GTSNPN and CDR2 is SVGIG (reference sequence). The V segment lost 2 bases and the J segment 6 bases; nucleotides outside the gene matches: 9. CDR3 residues: CAWSPRGSGTNEQFF. The CDR3 DNA sequence: TGTGCCTGGAGTCCCCGGGGTAGCGGGACCAATGAGCAGTTCTTC. The entire variable domain, with the rest obtained from reference TRBV30 and TRBJ2-1, is as follows: SQTIHQWPATLVQPVGSPLSLECTVEGTSNPNLYWYRQAAGRGLQLLFYSVGIGQISSEVPQNLSASRPQDRQFILSSKKLLLSDSGFYLCAWSPRGSGTNEQFFGPGTRLTVL.

The rearrangement joins TRBV7-2 to TRBJ2-2; TRBD1 might be the D (6 bases). Trimming left V 1 base short and J 3 bases short, with 6 bases between. The CDR3 is 14 residues long. Germline V gene data show CDR1 as SGHTA and CDR2 as FQGNSA. CDR3 sequence: CASSLDRDTGELFF. CDR3 sequence (DNA): TGTGCCAGCAGCTTAGACAGGGACACCGGGGAGCTGTTTTTT.